The 20 T cell receptor beta chains given below trace back to one sample, sequenced in a study of blood T cell repertoires in COVID-19 (dated by TCRdb to about 2020). The method behind the library was the immunoSEQ multiplex PCR assay. TCRdb limited this immuneACCESS table to in-frame rearrangements with V and J called. A share of clones is missing; checked studies link under half to unresolved V genes, and the rest is unexplained. In this sample the table shows approximately 81,000 clones, 75% to 90% of which occur a single time. Of the sample, roughly an eighth is held by the ten largest clones. Material for sequencing was peripheral blood. Source of these receptors: an older man with active or convalescent COVID-19.

The rearrangement links TRBV5-1 to TRBJ1-1; D call uncertain. There are 17 residues in the CDR3. Germline-derived CDR1 and CDR2 are SGHRS and YFSETQ. The germline V and J ends were trimmed by 5 bases and 10 bases, with 30 bases remaining between them. CDR3 nucleotide sequence: TGCGCCAGCAGAAACACTGACGGAGACGGGAGCTCTAAAGCAGCTTTCTTT. This translates into CASRNTDGDGSSKAAFF.

This chain links TRBV12-3 or TRBV12-4 with TRBJ2-7, with a weak D call TRBD1 (6 bases). Trimming pared 6 bases from V and 0 bases from J, leaving 9 bases between. There are 13 residues in the CDR3. CDR3 loop: CASSLQGSYEQYF. For the CDR3, the DNA is TGTGCCAGCAGCCTACAGGGCTCCTACGAGCAGTACTTC.

This clone was seen a handful of times. This chain uses TRBV9 with TRBJ2-3; 8 nucleotides align to TRBD1. V lost 3 bases and J lost 11; bases outside the gene matches: 14. The CDR3 is 15 residues long. CDR1 is SGDLS and CDR2 is YYNGEE in the germline V gene. In DNA form, the CDR3 reads TGTGCCAGCAGCGCCCGGGACAGGTTCCAACAAGAGCAGTATTTT. As protein: CASSARDRFQQEQYF.

The V call is TRBV29-1, the J call TRBJ2-7, with TRBD1 matching over 11 bases. Germline-derived CDR1 and CDR2 are SQVTM and ANQGSEA. The CDR3 has 15 amino acids. V shed 4 bases, J shed 0 bases, and the junction held 5 bases outside the gene matches. CDR3 amino acids: CSVVGTGGSSYEQYF. The CDR3 bases are TGCAGCGTTGTAGGGACAGGGGGGAGCTCCTACGAGCAGTACTTC.

The rearrangement uses TRBV7-9 and TRBJ1-4, with D uncertain. Trimming stripped 4 bases from V and 9 bases from J, with 21 bases between. The CDR3 has 16 amino acids. CDR1 is SEHNR, CDR2 FQNEAQ, per germline (reference sequence). CDR3 in DNA: TGTGCCAGCAGCTATACCCCAGGTTTCGGTTATCAAAAACTGTTTTTT. This translates into CASSYTPGFGYQKLFF.

The chain links TRBV6-2 or TRBV6-3 to TRBJ2-5, with TRBD1 matching over 7 bases. The CDR3 extends over 13 amino acids. Germline V gene lookup returns CDR1 MNHEY and CDR2 SVGEGT. The ends lost 4 bases at V and 7 bases at J; junction bases unmatched: 6. The CDR3 DNA reads as TGTGCCAGCAGTTTACAGGGGCTTGGGACCCAGTACTTC. Its protein product is CASSLQGLGTQYF.

This chain joins TRBV11-1 and TRBJ2-3; D possibly corresponds to TRBD1 (6 bases). The germline V and J ends were trimmed by 5 bases and 6 bases, with 18 bases remaining between them. The length of the CDR3 is 15 residues. Germline assignment: CDR1 SGHAT and CDR2 FQDESV (reference sequence). The CDR3 coding sequence is TGTGCCAGCAGCCCCCCCGTGGGGGCGAGGGATACGCAGTATTTT. This codes for CASSPPVGARDTQYF.

This clone was found once. The V and J genes are TRBV7-9 and TRBJ1-2; 7 bases fit TRBD1. Germline V gene lookup returns CDR1 SEHNR and CDR2 FQNEAQ (reference sequence). This CDR3 comprises 15 residues. V shed 4 bases and J 12 bases; nucleotides not matched to a gene: 17. CDR3 sequence reads: CASSSGQVSSSRNTF. In nucleotides, the CDR3 is TGTGCCAGCAGCTCAGGACAGGTGTCCTCTAGTCGGAACACCTTC.

This clone was detected once. V is TRBV20-1 and J is TRBJ2-2, with a weak D call TRBD2 (6 bases). CDR3 size: 11 residues. Germline V gives CDR1 DFQATT, CDR2 SNEGSKA (reference sequence). The V gene lost 6 bases and the J gene lost 4 bases, with 6 bases spanning the gap. The CDR3 nucleotides read TGCAGTGCGGAGGGCACCGGGGAGCTGTTTTTT. It translates to CSAEGTGELFF.

The J gene is TRBJ1-2, the V gene TRBV9; 8 bases are shared with TRBD1. The V gene end was trimmed by 6 bases and the J gene end by 6 bases; junction bases not matched to a gene: 7. Germline V gives CDR1 SGDLS, CDR2 YYNGEE. This CDR3 spans 13 amino acids. As DNA, the CDR3 is TGTGCCAGCAATCGCGACAGGGGAGATGGCTACACCTTC. This codes for CASNRDRGDGYTF.

V gene TRBV11-3 combines with J gene TRBJ1-1; 12 nucleotides agree with TRBD1. CDR1 is SGHNT, CDR2 YENEEA, per germline. The CDR3 totals 14 residues. J gave up 4 bases and V 5 bases, and 2 bases lay outside the gene matches. CDR3: CASSRGQGATEAFF. For the CDR3, the DNA is TGTGCCAGCAGCAGGGGACAGGGGGCCACTGAAGCTTTCTTT.

The genes are TRBV3-1 (or the pseudogene TRBV3-2) and TRBJ2-4; TRBD1 is a possible D gene (6 bases). V lost 0 bases to trimming and J lost 4 bases, with 13 bases between them. The CDR3 runs 16 residues. Germline V gives CDR1 LGHDT, CDR2 YNNKEL (reference sequence). The CDR3 reads CASSQDLGQIKNIQYF. For the CDR3, the DNA is TGTGCCAGCAGCCAAGATCTTGGACAGATAAAAAACATTCAGTACTTC.

This clone was seen only once. The genes are TRBV6-4 and TRBJ2-5; possible D gene TRBD1, 5 bases. The germline gives CDR1 MRHNA, CDR2 SNTAGT. The length of the CDR3 is 12 residues. Trimming cost V 0 bases and J 9 bases, with 8 bases left between them. As DNA, the CDR3 is TGTGCCAGCAGTGACTCGAAGGGGTCCCAGTACTTC. It encodes CASSDSKGSQYF.

The chain recombines TRBV27 with TRBJ2-7; 12 nucleotides agree with TRBD1. Trimming cost V 6 bases and J 2 bases; bases outside gene matches: 5. Germline CDR1 is MNHEY and CDR2 is SMNVEV (reference sequence). The CDR3 has 15 amino acids. This CDR3 reads CASRGDRGQTYEQYF. CDR3 DNA sequence: TGTGCCAGCAGGGGGGACAGGGGGCAGACCTACGAGCAGTACTTC.

The chain links TRBV27 to TRBJ2-7, with 7 positions matching TRBD1. The V segment lost 6 bases and the J segment 3 bases; nucleotides outside the gene matches: 11. CDR3 length equals 15 residues. Germline V lookup: CDR1 MNHEY, CDR2 SMNVEV (reference sequence). The CDR3 nucleotides are TGTGCCAGCAGCCGAGGGGACAGAGCTTACTACGAGCAGTACTTC. Encoded protein: CASSRGDRAYYEQYF.

This clone was detected only a few times. The rearrangement joins TRBV6-2 or TRBV6-3 to TRBJ2-7; the match to TRBD1 covers 10 bases. CDR1 MNHEY and CDR2 SVGEGT come from the germline V gene. This CDR3 spans 16 amino acids. The V segment lost 4 bases and the J segment 6 bases; nucleotides outside the gene matches: 12. DNA for the CDR3: TGTGCCAGCAGTTCAAACCGACAGGGGGCACCCTCCGAGCAGTACTTC. Protein: CASSSNRQGAPSEQYF.

The rearrangement uses TRBV6-4 and TRBJ1-1; 11 bases are shared with TRBD1. With V trimmed by 5 bases and J by 5 bases, 4 bases remained unmatched. The CDR3 covers 14 residues. Germline V CDR1 and CDR2: MRHNA, SNTAGT. The CDR3 sequence: CASSRDRGSTEAFF. CDR3 in DNA: TGTGCCAGCAGTAGGGACAGGGGGTCGACTGAAGCTTTCTTT.

About this clone: Other DNA sequences in the same sample also yield this CDR3. V and J are TRBV19 and TRBJ2-3, with 7 bases aligning to TRBD2. J lost 1 base, V lost 4 bases, and 2 bases had no gene match. CDR3 length: 14 amino acids. Germline V gene data show CDR1 as LNHDA and CDR2 as SQIVND (reference sequence). CDR3 sequence reads: CASSTSGGTDTQYF. The CDR3 region has the DNA TGTGCCAGTAGTACCAGCGGGGGCACAGATACGCAGTATTTT.

The chain employs TRBV6-5 and TRBJ2-1; the match to TRBD2 covers 7 bases. The J segment lost 6 bases and the V segment lost 5 bases, leaving 10 bases of the junction unmatched. This CDR3 region has 15 residues. Germline lookup yields CDR1 MNHEY and CDR2 SVGAGI. The CDR3 here is CASSQGLFPFNEQFF. The CDR3 coding sequence is TGTGCCAGCAGTCAGGGACTATTCCCTTTCAATGAGCAGTTCTTC.

The chain is built from TRBV19 and TRBJ1-1, with a possible D match to TRBD1 (6 bases). The CDR3 covers 14 residues. Trimming cost V 5 bases and J 0 bases, with 10 bases left between them. CDR1 is LNHDA and CDR2 is SQIVND in the germline V gene (reference sequence). CDR3 residues: CASSASGVNTEAFF. The CDR3 DNA reads TGTGCCAGTAGTGCATCAGGGGTGAACACTGAAGCTTTCTTT.